These 21 T cell receptor beta chains were sequenced from one sample in a study of siplizumab effects on memory and regulatory T cells. Sequencing used immunoSEQ multiplex PCR; TCRdb keeps in-frame clones, though not all of them. Of approximately 100,000 clones listed, about 91% are singletons. The sequenced sample was CD4+ T cells sorted from blood. These receptor sequences come from a human donor in good health. Some clones in this sample may be carry-over from other donors' samples.

This chain uses TRBV6-4 with TRBJ1-2; a possible D gene is TRBD1 (5 bases). Germline values: CDR1 MRHNA, CDR2 SNTAGT. The CDR3 contains 11 residues. V lost 8 bases to trimming and J lost 4 bases, with 8 bases between them. The CDR3 DNA reads TGTGCCAGCCCGGGGCTCTATGGCTACACCTTC. Amino acids: CASPGLYGYTF.

The chain has TRBV10-1 and TRBJ2-3, with 11 bases matching TRBD2. V was pared by 0 bases and J by 4 bases, with 6 bases of the junction left unmatched. The CDR3 loop spans 17 amino acids. CDR1 and CDR2 (germline): WNHNN, SYGVQD (reference sequence). CDR3 sequence reads: CASSESGLADSSDTQYF. The CDR3 DNA sequence: TGCGCCAGCAGTGAGTCGGGACTAGCGGACTCATCAGATACGCAGTATTTT.

V is TRBV2 and J is TRBJ2-3; 7 nucleotides line up with TRBD1. J was trimmed by 1 base and V by 7 bases; bases with no gene match: 5. CDR1 SNHLY and CDR2 FYNNEI come from the germline V gene. The CDR3 loop spans 14 amino acids. CDR3 nucleotides: TGTGCCAGCAACGGACAGGTTGGCACAGATACGCAGTATTTT. Encoded protein: CASNGQVGTDTQYF.

The chain employs TRBV7-8 and TRBJ2-7; D may correspond to TRBD1 or TRBD2 (5 bases each). Per germline, CDR1 SGHVS and CDR2 FQNEAQ. Between the trimmed V and J ends, which lost 7 bases and 8 bases, there was a span of 18 bases. The CDR3 runs 13 residues. CDR3 bases: TGTGCCAGCACCCGCACTCAGGGAGTTAAGCAGTACTTC. Translation: CASTRTQGVKQYF.

This sequence joins TRBV28 and TRBJ1-3; TRBD1 is a possible D gene (5 bases). Trimming took off 4 bases at V and 5 bases at J, with 21 bases between the two ends. Germline assignment: CDR1 MDHEN and CDR2 SYDVKM. This CDR3 spans 17 amino acids. CDR3 sequence (DNA): TGTGCCAGCAGTTCCCTCGGGGACGCCAAAGTGAGAAACACCATATATTTT. It is translated as CASSSLGDAKVRNTIYF.

The table lists this clone with a few counts. The chain couples TRBV19 to TRBJ1-2; a possible D gene is TRBD1 (5 bases). Trimming removed 4 bases at V and 4 bases at J, with 10 bases between. Per the germline V gene, CDR1 is LNHDA and CDR2 is SQIVND (reference sequence). CDR3 length equals 13 residues. The CDR3 sequence is CASSTGGGYGYTF. The CDR3 DNA reads TGTGCCAGTAGTACCGGGGGGGGCTATGGCTACACCTTC.

The chain is built from TRBV19 and TRBJ1-6, with D maybe TRBD1 (6 bases). The germline V gene has CDR1 LNHDA and CDR2 SQIVND (reference sequence). The CDR3 spans 18 residues. V was cut by 4 bases and J by 0 bases, with 16 bases left in between. The CDR3 protein is CASSTGQSYLSYNSPLHF. In DNA form, the CDR3 reads TGTGCCAGTAGTACCGGACAGTCGTACCTCTCCTATAATTCACCCCTCCACTTT.

The chain has TRBV30 and TRBJ1-2; D is unclear. V shed 4 bases and J shed 0 bases, with 18 bases lying between them. Germline V gene data show CDR1 as GTSNPN and CDR2 as SVGIG (reference sequence). The length of the CDR3 is 16 residues. CDR3 nucleotides: TGTGCCTGGACCGGTGTCGGCACTCCCGCTAACTATGGCTACACCTTC. Translated, it gives CAWTGVGTPANYGYTF.

The chain recombines TRBV2 with TRBJ2-2; 11 bases agree with TRBD2. The ends lost 10 bases at V and 7 bases at J; junction bases unmatched: 11. The germline V gene has CDR1 SNHLY and CDR2 FYNNEI. There are 15 residues in the CDR3. This CDR3 is CATKVSGRAGGELFF. The CDR3 region has the DNA TGTGCCACCAAGGTTAGCGGGAGGGCCGGCGGGGAGCTGTTTTTT.

This chain uses TRBV6-1 with TRBJ1-2, with D tentatively TRBD1 (6 bases). The germline V gene encodes CDR1 MNHNS and CDR2 SASEGT. The CDR3 runs to 16 residues. With 0 bases removed from V and 4 bases from J, the gap between germline ends came to 15 bases. CDR3 residues: CASSEARGGEGYGYTF. CDR3 sequence (DNA): TGTGCCAGCAGTGAAGCGAGGGGGGGCGAGGGCTATGGCTACACCTTC.

This chain links TRBV5-1 with TRBJ2-7, with D possibly matching TRBD2 (6 bases). Germline loops: CDR1 SGHRS, CDR2 YFSETQ. The V and J ends lost 5 bases and 5 bases respectively, with 14 bases between them. The CDR3 has 13 amino acids. The CDR3 DNA is TGCGCCAGCAGTTTCCCGGGGGTCGACGAGCAGTACTTC. Translation: CASSFPGVDEQYF.

This chain connects TRBV2 to TRBJ1-6, with 7 bases lining up with TRBD1. Per germline, CDR1 SNHLY and CDR2 FYNNEI. The CDR3 spans 13 residues. With 4 bases clipped from V and 10 bases from J, the junction kept 4 bases outside the gene matches. This CDR3 is CASSGRGGSPLHF. CDR3 coding DNA: TGTGCCAGCAGTGGCCGAGGGGGCTCACCCCTCCACTTT.

The chain combines TRBV27 with TRBJ1-1; D gene ambiguous. The CDR3 spans 14 residues. V dropped 5 bases and J dropped 2 bases, with 12 bases sitting between them. In germline, CDR1 is MNHEY, CDR2 SMNVEV (reference sequence). The CDR3 region has the DNA TGTGCCAGCAGTCCCCCGGGAGCCAACACTGAAGCTTTCTTT. Translated: CASSPPGANTEAFF.

V usage is TRBV7-2 and J usage is TRBJ2-7, with a possible D match to TRBD2 (6 bases). CDR1 and CDR2 from the germline V gene are SGHTA and FQGNSA. Trimming took 2 bases from V and 3 from J, leaving 11 bases between them. This CDR3 contains 14 residues. The CDR3 bases are TGTGCCAGCAGCTTATGGGCGGGGCTCTACGAGCAGTACTTC. Its protein is CASSLWAGLYEQYF.

This sequence joins TRBV11-2 and TRBJ2-2; D is perhaps TRBD1 (5 bases). The germline V and J ends were trimmed by 5 bases and 3 bases, with 10 bases remaining between them. Germline V gene data show CDR1 as SGHAT and CDR2 as FQNNGV. This CDR3 region has 14 residues. In DNA, the CDR3 is TGTGCCAGCAGCCCAGGGTCCTACACCGGGGAGCTGTTTTTT. Its protein product is CASSPGSYTGELFF.

The chain carries TRBV2 and TRBJ2-7; 7 bases fit TRBD2. CDR3 length: 14 residues. V trimming: 5 bases; J trimming: 0 bases; junction bases outside the gene matches: 4. Germline-derived CDR1 and CDR2 are SNHLY and FYNNEI. In DNA form, the CDR3 reads TGTGCCAGCAGTCTGCGGGAGACCTCCTACGAGCAGTACTTC. Its translation is CASSLRETSYEQYF. Together with reference TRBV2 and TRBJ2-7, the CDR3 gives the full variable domain: EPEVTQTPSHQVTQMGQEVILRCVPISNHLYFYWYRQILGQKVEFLVSFYNNEISEKSEIFDDQFSVERPDGSNFTLKIRSTKLEDSAMYFCASSLRETSYEQYFGPGTRLTVT.

The rearrangement uses TRBV19 and TRBJ1-5; tentatively, D is TRBD1 (5 bases). CDR3 length: 15 residues. Germline CDR1 LNHDA, CDR2 SQIVND (reference sequence). Trimming took 6 bases from V and 5 from J, leaving 17 bases between them. The CDR3 DNA reads as TGTGCCAGTAGGGAGGGGTGGGGATTTGATCAGCCCCAGCATTTT. It translates to CASREGWGFDQPQHF. The full variable domain, its missing parts supplied by reference TRBV19 and TRBJ1-5, is DGGITQSPKYLFRKEGQNVTLSCEQNLNHDAMYWYRQDPGQGLRLIYYSQIVNDFQKGDIAEGYSVSREKKESFPLTVTSAQKNPTAFYLCASREGWGFDQPQHFGDGTRLSIL.

V gene TRBV5-4 combines with J gene TRBJ2-1; D is unresolved. Trimming stripped 0 bases from V and 5 bases from J, with 12 bases between. The germline V gene has CDR1 SGHNT and CDR2 YYREEE (reference sequence). CDR3 length: 15 amino acids. Here the CDR3 reads CASSLDFAGDNEQFF. For the CDR3, the DNA is TGTGCCAGCAGCTTGGATTTTGCAGGAGACAATGAGCAGTTCTTC.

This clone was counted once. The junction departs from germline at one end; a sequencing error may be responsible. The chain joins TRBV29-1 to TRBJ2-1; TRBD1 matches at 7 bases. CDR3 length: 13 residues. Germline V gene data show CDR1 as SQVTM and CDR2 as ANQGSEA. CDR3 DNA: TGCAGCATTGAAGCTTACAGGGGCAATGAGCAGTTCTTC. It specifies CSIEAYRGNEQFF.

The rearrangement uses TRBV19 and TRBJ1-1; the match to TRBD1 covers 8 bases. Germline CDR1 is LNHDA and CDR2 is SQIVND (reference sequence). The CDR3 loop spans 17 amino acids. V dropped 3 bases and J dropped 0; count of bases not matched to a gene: 9. In DNA, the CDR3 is TGTGCCAGTAGTATTGGGACAGGCAACTATCTGAACACTGAAGCTTTCTTT. Encoded protein: CASSIGTGNYLNTEAFF. Full variable domain (outside the CDR3, taken from reference TRBV19 and TRBJ1-1): DGGITQSPKYLFRKEGQNVTLSCEQNLNHDAMYWYRQDPGQGLRLIYYSQIVNDFQKGDIAEGYSVSREKKESFPLTVTSAQKNPTAFYLCASSIGTGNYLNTEAFFGQGTRLTVV.

The J gene is TRBJ2-2, the V gene TRBV5-4; D is tentatively TRBD1 or TRBD2 (7 bases each). Germline assignment: CDR1 SGHNT and CDR2 YYREEE (reference sequence). Trimming removed 4 bases from V and 5 bases from J, with 21 bases in between. This CDR3 comprises 17 residues. The DNA for the CDR3 is TGTGCCAGCAGCCGCGAGGCCAGACAGGGAGGGACCGGGGAGCTGTTTTTT. This gives the protein CASSREARQGGTGELFF.